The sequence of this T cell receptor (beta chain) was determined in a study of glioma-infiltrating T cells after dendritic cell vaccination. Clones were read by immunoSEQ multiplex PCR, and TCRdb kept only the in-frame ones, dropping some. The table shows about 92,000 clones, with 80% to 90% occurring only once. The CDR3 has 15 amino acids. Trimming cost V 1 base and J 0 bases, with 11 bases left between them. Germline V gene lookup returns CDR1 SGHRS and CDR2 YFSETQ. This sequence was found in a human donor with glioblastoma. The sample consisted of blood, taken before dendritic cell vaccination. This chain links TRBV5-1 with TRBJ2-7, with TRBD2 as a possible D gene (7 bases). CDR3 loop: CASSLRGGSSYEQYF. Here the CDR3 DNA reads TGCGCCAGCAGCTTGAGGGGGGGATCCTCCTACGAGCAGTACTTC. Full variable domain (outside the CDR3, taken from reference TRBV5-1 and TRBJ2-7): KAGVTQTPRYLIKTRGQQVTLSCSPISGHRSVSWYQQTPGQGLQFLFEYFSETQRNKGNFPGRFSGRQFSNSRSEMNVSTLELGDSALYLCASSLRGGSSYEQYFGPGTRLTVT.